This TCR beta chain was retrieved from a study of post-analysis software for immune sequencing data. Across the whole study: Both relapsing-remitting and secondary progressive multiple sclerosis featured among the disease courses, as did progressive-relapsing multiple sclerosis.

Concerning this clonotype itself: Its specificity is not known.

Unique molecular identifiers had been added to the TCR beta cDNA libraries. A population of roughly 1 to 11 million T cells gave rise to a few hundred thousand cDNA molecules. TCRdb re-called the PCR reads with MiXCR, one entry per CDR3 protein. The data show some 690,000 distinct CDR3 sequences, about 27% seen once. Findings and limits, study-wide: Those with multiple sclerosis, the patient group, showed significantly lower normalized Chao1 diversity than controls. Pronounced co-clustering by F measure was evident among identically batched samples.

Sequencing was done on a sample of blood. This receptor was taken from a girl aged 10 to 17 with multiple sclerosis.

CDR3: CASSETGRKQYF. The CDR3 coding sequence is TGCGCCAGCAGTGAGACCGGTCGGAAGCAGTATTTT. The rearrangement joins TRBV10-1 to TRBJ2-3; no clear D gene. The CDR3 has 12 amino acids. The germline V and J ends were trimmed by 2 bases and 11 bases, with 11 bases remaining between them. Looked up from germline, CDR1 is WNHNN and CDR2 is SYGVQD (reference sequence).